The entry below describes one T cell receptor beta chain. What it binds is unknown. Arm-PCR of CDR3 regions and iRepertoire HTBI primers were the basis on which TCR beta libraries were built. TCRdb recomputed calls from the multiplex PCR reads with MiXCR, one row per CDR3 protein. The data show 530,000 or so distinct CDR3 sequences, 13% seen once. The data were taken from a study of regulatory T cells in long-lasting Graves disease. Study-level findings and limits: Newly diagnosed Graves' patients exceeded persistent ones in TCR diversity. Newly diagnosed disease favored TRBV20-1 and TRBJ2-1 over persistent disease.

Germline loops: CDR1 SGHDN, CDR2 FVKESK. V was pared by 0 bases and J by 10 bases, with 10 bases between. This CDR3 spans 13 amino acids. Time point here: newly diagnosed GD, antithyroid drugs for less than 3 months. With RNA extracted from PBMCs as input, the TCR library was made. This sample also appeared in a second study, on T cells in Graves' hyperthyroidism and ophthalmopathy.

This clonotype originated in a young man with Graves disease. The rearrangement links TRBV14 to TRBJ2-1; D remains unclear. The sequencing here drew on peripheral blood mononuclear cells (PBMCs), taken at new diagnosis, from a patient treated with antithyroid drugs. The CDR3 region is CASSQDLRAEQFF. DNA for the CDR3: TGTGCCAGCAGCCAAGATCTACGGGCCGAGCAGTTCTTC.